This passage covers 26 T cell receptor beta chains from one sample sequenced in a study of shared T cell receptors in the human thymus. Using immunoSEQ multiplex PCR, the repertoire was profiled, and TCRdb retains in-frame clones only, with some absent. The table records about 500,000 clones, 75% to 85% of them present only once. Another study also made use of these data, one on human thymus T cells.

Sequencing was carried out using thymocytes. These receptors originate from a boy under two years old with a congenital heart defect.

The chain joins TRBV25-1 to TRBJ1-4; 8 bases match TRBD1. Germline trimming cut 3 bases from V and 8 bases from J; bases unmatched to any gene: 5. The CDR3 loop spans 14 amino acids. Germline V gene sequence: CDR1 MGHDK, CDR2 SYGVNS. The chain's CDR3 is CASSEGQEGEKLFF. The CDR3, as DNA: TGTGCCAGCAGTGAGGGACAGGAGGGCGAAAAACTGTTTTTT.

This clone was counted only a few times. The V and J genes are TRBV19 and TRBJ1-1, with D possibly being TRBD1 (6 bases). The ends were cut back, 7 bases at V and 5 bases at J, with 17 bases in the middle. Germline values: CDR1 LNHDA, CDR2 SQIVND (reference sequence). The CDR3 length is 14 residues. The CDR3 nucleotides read TGTGCCAGTACCTTAAGGGGGACACGGACTGAAGCTTTCTTT. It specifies CASTLRGTRTEAFF.

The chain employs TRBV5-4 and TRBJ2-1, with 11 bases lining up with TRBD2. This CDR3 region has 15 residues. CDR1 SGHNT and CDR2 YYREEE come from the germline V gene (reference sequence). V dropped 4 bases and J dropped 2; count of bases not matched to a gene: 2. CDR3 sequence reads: CASSGGLAAYNEQFF. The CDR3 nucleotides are TGTGCCAGCAGCGGGGGACTAGCGGCCTACAATGAGCAGTTCTTC.

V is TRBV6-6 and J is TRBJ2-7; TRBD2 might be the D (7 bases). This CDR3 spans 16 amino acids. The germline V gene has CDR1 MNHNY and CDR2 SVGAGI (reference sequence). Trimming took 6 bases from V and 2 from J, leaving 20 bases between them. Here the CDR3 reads CASSPKSGGAPYEQYF. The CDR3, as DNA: TGTGCCAGCAGCCCAAAGAGTGGGGGGGCCCCCTACGAGCAGTACTTC.

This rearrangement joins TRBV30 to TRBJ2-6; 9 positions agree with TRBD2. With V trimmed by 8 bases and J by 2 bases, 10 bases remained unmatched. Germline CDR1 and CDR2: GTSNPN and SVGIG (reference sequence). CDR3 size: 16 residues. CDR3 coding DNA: TGTGCCCTCCAGGTAGCGGGGGAACCTGGGGCCAACGTCCTGACTTTC. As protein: CALQVAGEPGANVLTF.

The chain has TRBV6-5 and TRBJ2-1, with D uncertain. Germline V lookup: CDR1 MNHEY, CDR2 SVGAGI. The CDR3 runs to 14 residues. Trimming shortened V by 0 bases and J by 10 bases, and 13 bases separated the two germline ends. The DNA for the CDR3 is TGTGCCAGCAGTTACTCCTGGCCCCTCGCCGAGCAGTTCTTC. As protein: CASSYSWPLAEQFF.

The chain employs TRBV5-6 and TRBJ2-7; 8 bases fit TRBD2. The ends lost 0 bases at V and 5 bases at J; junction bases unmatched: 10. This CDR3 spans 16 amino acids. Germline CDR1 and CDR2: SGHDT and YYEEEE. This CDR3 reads CASSLEDSGKANEQYF. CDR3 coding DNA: TGTGCCAGCAGCTTGGAGGATAGCGGGAAAGCCAACGAGCAGTACTTC.

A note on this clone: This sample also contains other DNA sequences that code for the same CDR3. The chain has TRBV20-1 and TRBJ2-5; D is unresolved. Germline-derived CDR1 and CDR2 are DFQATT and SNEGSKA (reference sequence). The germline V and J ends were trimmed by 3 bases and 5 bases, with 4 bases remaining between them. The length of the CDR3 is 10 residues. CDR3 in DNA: TGCAGTGCTAGGAGGGAGACCCAGTACTTC. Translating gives CSARRETQYF.

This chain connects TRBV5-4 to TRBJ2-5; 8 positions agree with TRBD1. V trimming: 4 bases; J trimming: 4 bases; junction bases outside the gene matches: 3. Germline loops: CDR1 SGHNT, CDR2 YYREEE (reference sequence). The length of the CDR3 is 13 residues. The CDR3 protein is CASSGGQGETQYF. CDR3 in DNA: TGTGCCAGCAGCGGCGGACAGGGAGAGACCCAGTACTTC.

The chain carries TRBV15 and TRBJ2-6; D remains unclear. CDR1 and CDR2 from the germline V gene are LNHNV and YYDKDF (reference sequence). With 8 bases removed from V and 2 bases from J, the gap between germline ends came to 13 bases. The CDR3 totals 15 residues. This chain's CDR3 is CATGPPLPGANVLTF. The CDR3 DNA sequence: TGTGCCACCGGCCCCCCCCTTCCTGGGGCCAACGTCCTGACTTTC.

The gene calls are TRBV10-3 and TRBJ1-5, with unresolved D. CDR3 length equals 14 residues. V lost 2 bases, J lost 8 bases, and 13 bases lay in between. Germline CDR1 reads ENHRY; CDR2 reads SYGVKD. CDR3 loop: CAISESGTGEPQHF. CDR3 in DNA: TGTGCCATCAGTGAGAGTGGTACGGGAGAGCCCCAGCATTTT.

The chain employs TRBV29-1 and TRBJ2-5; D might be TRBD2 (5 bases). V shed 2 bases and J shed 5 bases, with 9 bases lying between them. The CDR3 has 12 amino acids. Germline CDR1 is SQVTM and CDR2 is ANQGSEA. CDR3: CSVEYWEETQYF. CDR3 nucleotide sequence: TGCAGCGTTGAATATTGGGAGGAGACCCAGTACTTC.

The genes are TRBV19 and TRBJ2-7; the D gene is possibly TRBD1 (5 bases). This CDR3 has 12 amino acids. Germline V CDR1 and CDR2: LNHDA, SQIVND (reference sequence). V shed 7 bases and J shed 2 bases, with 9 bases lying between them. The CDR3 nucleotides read TGTGCCAGTAAGACAGATACCTACGAGCAGTACTTC. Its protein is CASKTDTYEQYF. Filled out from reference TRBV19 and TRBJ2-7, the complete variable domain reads DGGITQSPKYLFRKEGQNVTLSCEQNLNHDAMYWYRQDPGQGLRLIYYSQIVNDFQKGDIAEGYSVSREKKESFPLTVTSAQKNPTAFYLCASKTDTYEQYFGPGTRLTVT.

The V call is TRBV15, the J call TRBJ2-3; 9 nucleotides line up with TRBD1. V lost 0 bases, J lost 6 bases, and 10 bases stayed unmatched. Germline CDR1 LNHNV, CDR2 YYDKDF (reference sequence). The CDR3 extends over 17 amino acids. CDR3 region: CATSRDSGTGLRDTQYF. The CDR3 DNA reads TGTGCCACCAGCAGAGATTCAGGGACAGGGCTCAGGGATACGCAGTATTTT.

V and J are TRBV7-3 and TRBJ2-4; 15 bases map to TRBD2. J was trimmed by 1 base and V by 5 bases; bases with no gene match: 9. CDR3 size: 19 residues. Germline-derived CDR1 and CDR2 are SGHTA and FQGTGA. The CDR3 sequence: CASSLTGTSGRFAKNIQYF. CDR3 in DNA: TGTGCCAGCAGCCTCACCGGGACTAGCGGGAGGTTTGCCAAAAACATTCAGTACTTC.

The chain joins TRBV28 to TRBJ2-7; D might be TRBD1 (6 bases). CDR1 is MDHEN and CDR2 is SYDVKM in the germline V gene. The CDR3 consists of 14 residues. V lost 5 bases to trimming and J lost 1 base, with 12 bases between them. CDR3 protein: CASSEQGGSYEQYF. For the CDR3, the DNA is TGTGCCAGCAGTGAACAGGGTGGGTCCTACGAGCAGTACTTC.

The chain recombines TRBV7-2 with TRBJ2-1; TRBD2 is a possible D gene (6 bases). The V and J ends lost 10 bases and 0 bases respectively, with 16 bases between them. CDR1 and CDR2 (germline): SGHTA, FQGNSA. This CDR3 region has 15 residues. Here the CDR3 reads CATKPSASSYNEQFF. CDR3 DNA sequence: TGTGCCACCAAACCTAGCGCCAGCTCCTACAATGAGCAGTTCTTC.

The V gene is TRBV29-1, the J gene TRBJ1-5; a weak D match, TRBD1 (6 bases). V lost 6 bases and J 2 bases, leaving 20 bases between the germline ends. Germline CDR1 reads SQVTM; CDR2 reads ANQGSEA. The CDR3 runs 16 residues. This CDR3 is CSVGDGAGDGNQPQHF. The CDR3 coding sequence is TGCAGCGTGGGGGACGGGGCAGGGGATGGCAATCAGCCCCAGCATTTT.

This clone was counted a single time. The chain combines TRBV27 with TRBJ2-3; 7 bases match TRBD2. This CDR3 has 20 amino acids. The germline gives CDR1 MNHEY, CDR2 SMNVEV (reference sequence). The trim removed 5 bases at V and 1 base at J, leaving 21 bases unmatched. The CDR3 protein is CASSPQSGKLTNGGTDTQYF. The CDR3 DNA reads TGTGCCAGCAGTCCACAGAGCGGGAAGCTTACAAATGGGGGCACAGATACGCAGTATTTT.

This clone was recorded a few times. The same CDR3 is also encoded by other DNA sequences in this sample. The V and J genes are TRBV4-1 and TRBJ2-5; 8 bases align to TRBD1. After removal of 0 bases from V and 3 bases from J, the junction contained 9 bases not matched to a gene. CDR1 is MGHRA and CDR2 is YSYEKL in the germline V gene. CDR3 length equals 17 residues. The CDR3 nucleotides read TGCGCCAGCAGCCAAGAGGGGGAGACAGGGGAAAAAGAGACCCAGTACTTC. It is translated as CASSQEGETGEKETQYF.

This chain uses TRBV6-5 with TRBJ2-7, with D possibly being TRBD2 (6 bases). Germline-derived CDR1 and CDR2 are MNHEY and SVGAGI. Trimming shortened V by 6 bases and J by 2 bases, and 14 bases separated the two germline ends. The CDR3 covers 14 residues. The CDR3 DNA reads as TGTGCCAGCAGCGCCGGGACGGGGGCCTACGAGCAGTACTTC. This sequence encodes CASSAGTGAYEQYF.

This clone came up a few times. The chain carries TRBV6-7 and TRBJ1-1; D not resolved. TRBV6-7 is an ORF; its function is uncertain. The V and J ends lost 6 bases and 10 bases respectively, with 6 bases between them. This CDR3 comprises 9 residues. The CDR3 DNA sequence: TGTGCCAGCAGGCCGGGAGCTTTCTTT. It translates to CASRPGAFF.

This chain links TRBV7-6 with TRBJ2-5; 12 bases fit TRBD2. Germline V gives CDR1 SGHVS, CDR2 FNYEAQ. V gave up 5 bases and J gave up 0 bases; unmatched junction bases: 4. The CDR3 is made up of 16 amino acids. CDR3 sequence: CASSPGTSGHQETQYF. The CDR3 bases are TGTGCCAGCAGCCCCGGGACTAGCGGGCACCAAGAGACCCAGTACTTC.

The CDR3 DNA is TGTGCCAGCATCGGCCTTAGCCCGTTTTACGAGCAGTACTTC. It translates to CASIGLSPFYEQYF. This chain uses TRBV6-5 with TRBJ2-7; D remains unclear. CDR3 size: 14 residues. Trimming pared 7 bases from V and 4 bases from J, leaving 17 bases between. Germline V gene sequence: CDR1 MNHEY, CDR2 SVGAGI.

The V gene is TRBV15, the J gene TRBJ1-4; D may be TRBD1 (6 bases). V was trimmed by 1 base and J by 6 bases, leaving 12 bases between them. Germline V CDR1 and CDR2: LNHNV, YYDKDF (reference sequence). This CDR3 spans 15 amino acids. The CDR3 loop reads CATSRATGWDEKLFF. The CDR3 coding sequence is TGTGCCACCAGCAGAGCTACAGGGTGGGATGAAAAACTGTTTTTT.

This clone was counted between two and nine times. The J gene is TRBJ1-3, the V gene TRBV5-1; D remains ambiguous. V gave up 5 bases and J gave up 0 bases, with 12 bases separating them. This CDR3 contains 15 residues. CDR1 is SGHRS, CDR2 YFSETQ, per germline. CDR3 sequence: CASRVGSISGNTIYF. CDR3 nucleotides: TGCGCCAGCAGGGTGGGGAGCATCTCTGGAAACACCATATATTTT. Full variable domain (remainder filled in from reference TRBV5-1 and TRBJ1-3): KAGVTQTPRYLIKTRGQQVTLSCSPISGHRSVSWYQQTPGQGLQFLFEYFSETQRNKGNFPGRFSGRQFSNSRSEMNVSTLELGDSALYLCASRVGSISGNTIYFGEGSWLTVV.